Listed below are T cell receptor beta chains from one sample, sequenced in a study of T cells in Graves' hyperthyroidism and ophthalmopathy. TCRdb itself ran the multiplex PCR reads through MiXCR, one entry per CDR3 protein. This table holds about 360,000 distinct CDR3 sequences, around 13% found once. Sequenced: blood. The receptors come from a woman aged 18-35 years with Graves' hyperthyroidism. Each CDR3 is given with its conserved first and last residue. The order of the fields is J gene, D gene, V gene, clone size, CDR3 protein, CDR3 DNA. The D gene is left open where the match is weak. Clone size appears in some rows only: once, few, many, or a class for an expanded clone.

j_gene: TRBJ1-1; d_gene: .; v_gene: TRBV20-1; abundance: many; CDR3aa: CSAEGHRNTEAFF; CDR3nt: TGCAGTGCAGAGGGACATAGAAACACTGAAGCTTTCTTT
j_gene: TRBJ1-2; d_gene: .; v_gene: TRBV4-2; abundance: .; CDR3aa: CASSQEAENYGYTF; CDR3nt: TGTGCCAGCAGCCAAGAGGCGGAGAACTATGGCTACACCTTC
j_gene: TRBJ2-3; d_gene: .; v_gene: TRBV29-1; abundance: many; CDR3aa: CSVEHLVASTDTQYF; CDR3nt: TGCAGCGTTGAACACTTGGTGGCTAGCACAGATACGCAGTATTTT
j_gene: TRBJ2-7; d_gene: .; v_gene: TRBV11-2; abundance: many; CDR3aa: CASSLAQGGYEQYF; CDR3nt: TGTGCCAGCAGCTTAGCACAGGGTGGGTACGAGCAGTACTTC
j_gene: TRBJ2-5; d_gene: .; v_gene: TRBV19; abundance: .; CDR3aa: CATSSRGEGTQYF; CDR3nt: TGTGCCACCAGCAGCAGGGGTGAGGGGACCCAGTACTTC
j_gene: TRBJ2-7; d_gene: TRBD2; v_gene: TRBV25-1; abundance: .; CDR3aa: CASVLAGSYEQYF; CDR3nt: TGTGCCAGCGTACTAGCGGGTTCCTACGAGCAGTACTTC
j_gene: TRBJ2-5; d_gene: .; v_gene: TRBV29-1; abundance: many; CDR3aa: CSVVPGSLQETQYF; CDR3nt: TGCAGCGTTGTACCCGGGAGCCTCCAAGAGACCCAGTACTTC
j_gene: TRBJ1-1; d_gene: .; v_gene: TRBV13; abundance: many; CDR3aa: CASSYPTQNTEAFF; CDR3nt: TGTGCCAGCAGCTACCCAACACAGAACACTGAAGCTTTCTTT
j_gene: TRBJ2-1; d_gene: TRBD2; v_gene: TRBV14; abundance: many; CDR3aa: CASSQDAVAGREQFF; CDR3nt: TGTGCCAGCAGCCAAGATGCTGTAGCGGGAAGAGAGCAGTTCTTC
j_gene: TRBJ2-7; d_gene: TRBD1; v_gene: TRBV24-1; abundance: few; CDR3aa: CATSDPGTGGYEQYF; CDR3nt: TGTGCCACCAGTGACCCCGGGACAGGGGGGTACGAGCAGTACTTC
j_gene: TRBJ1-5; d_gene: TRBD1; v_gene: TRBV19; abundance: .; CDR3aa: CASTWDRGRGQPQHF; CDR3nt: TGTGCCAGTACCTGGGACAGGGGGCGCGGACAGCCCCAGCATTTT
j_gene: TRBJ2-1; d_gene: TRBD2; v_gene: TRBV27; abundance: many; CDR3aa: CASSLLGGSSYNEQFF; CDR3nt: TGTGCCAGCAGTTTATTGGGGGGGAGCTCCTACAATGAGCAGTTCTTC
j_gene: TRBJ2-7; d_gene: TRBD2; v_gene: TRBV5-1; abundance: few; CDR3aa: CASSLLSLAGGYEQYF; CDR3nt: TGCGCCAGCAGCTTGCTCTCCTTAGCGGGAGGCTACGAGCAGTACTTC
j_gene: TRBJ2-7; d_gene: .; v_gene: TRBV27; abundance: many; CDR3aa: CASSFRRPTYEQYF; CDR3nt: TGTGCCAGCAGTTTTCGGAGACCCACCTACGAGCAGTACTTC
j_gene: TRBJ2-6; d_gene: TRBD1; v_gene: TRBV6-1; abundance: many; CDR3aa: CASSLGQSSGANVLTF; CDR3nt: TGTGCCAGCAGTTTGGGACAGAGCTCTGGGGCCAACGTCCTGACTTTC
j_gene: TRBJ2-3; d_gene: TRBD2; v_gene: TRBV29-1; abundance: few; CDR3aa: CSVEVAGGPGDTQYF; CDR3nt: TGCAGCGTTGAGGTAGCGGGGGGGCCGGGAGATACGCAGTATTTT
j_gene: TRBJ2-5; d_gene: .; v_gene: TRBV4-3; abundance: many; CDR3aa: CASSQKGETQYF; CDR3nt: TGCGCCAGCAGCCAAAAGGGAGAGACCCAGTACTTC
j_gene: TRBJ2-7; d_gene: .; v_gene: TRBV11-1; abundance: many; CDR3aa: CASSHQAPSVYEQYF; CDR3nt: TGTGCCAGCAGCCATCAGGCTCCTAGCGTATACGAGCAGTACTTC
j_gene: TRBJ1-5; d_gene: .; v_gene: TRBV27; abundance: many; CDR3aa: CASRDGHSNQPQHF; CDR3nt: TGTGCCAGCCGGGACGGCCATAGCAATCAGCCCCAGCATTTT
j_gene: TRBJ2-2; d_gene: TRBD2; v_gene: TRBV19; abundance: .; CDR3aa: CASSPEPRLAGGNTGELFF; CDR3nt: TGTGCCAGTAGTCCTGAGCCCCGACTAGCGGGGGGGAACACCGGGGAGCTGTTTTTT
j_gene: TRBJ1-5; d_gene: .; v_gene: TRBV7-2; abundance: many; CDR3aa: CASSFEVDQPQHF; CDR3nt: TGTGCCAGCAGCTTCGAAGTTGATCAGCCCCAGCATTTT
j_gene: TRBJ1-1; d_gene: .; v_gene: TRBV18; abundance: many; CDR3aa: CASSPFPNKNTEAFF; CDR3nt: TGTGCCAGCTCTCCCTTCCCAAACAAGAACACTGAAGCTTTCTTT
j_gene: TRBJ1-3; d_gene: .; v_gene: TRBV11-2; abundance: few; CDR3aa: CASSLTFPSSGNTIYF; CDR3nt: TGTGCCAGCAGCTTAACCTTCCCCAGCTCTGGAAACACCATATATTTT
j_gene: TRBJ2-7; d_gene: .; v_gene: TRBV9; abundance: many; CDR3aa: CASSAQAEDYEQYF; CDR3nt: TGTGCCAGCAGCGCACAGGCGGAGGACTACGAGCAGTACTTC
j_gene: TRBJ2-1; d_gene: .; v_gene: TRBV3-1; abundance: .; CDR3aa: CASSQDMYRKQFF; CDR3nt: TGTGCCAGCAGCCAAGATATGTATCGCAAGCAGTTCTTC
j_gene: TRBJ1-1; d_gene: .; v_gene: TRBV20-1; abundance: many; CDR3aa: CSADLLGKAFF; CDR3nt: TGCAGTGCTGATTTGCTGGGTAAAGCTTTCTTT
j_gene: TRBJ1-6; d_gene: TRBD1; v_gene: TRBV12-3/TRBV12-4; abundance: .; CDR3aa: CASSLDRGQSPLHF; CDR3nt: TGTGCCAGCAGTCTGGACAGGGGGCAGTCACCCCTCCACTTT
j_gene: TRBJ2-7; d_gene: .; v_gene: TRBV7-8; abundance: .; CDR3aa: CASSIWTVSYEQYF; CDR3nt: TGTGCCAGCAGCATCTGGACGGTCTCCTACGAGCAGTACTTC
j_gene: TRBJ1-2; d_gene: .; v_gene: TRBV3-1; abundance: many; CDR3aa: CASSPQGYNYDYTF; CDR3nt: TGTGCCAGCAGCCCACAGGGTTACAACTATGACTACACCTTC
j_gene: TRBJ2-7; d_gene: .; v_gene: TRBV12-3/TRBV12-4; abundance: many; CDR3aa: CASSCNRSYCEQYF; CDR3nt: TGTGCCAGCAGTTGTAACAGGAGTTACTGCGAGCAGTACTTC
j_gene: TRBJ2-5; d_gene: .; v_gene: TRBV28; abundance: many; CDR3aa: CASSSSPRGGPFETQYF; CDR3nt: TGTGCCAGCAGTTCCTCCCCGAGGGGGGGGCCTTTTGAGACCCAGTACTTC
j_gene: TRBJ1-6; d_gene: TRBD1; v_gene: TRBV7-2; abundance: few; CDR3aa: CASSRDRGSNSPLHF; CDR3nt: TGTGCCAGCAGTCGGGACAGGGGAAGCAATTCACCCCTCCACTTT
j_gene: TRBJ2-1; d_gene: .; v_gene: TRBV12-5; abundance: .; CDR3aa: CASGLGGYNEQFF; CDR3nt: TGTGCTAGTGGGTTGGGTGGTTACAATGAGCAGTTCTTC